This entry features one T cell receptor beta chain sequence. This entry is derived from a study of cytomegalovirus exposure and HLA in healthy donors. This CDR3 region has 15 residues. CDR1 MGHRA and CDR2 YSYEKL come from the germline V gene. The germline V and J ends were trimmed by 7 bases and 0 bases, with 15 bases remaining between them. With 60 Vbeta and 13 Jbeta primers, the PCR was carried out. Clones were read by immunoSEQ multiplex PCR, and TCRdb kept only the in-frame ones, dropping some. The sample lists over 150,000 clones; 84% were seen once. The sequence derives from a boy younger than 10 in good health and CMV-seronegative. The rearrangement links TRBV4-1 to TRBJ1-2; D unclear. The sample comprised PBMCs. CDR3 DNA: TGCGCCAGCACCTACGACTCCCGACCTAACTATGGCTACACCTTC. It specifies CASTYDSRPNYGYTF.